Each of the 26 T cell receptor beta chains below was sequenced from the same sample in a study of graft-versus-host responses after intestinal transplantation. Sequencing was performed with immunoSEQ multiplex PCR; in TCRdb, only in-frame clones are kept and a portion is missing. The profile shows approximately 20,000 clones, around 94% of them singletons. The starting material was PBMCs, obtained around 37 weeks after intestinal transplant. Receptor source: a human patient who received an intestinal transplant, so some T cells may come from the graft donor.

The J gene is TRBJ1-6, the V gene TRBV19; 11 bases align to TRBD1. Germline assignment: CDR1 LNHDA and CDR2 SQIVND (reference sequence). The CDR3 totals 15 residues. The trim removed 6 bases at V and 11 bases at J, leaving 9 bases unmatched. DNA for the CDR3: TGTGCCAGTAGCCCCCGGACAGGGGGCCTCACACCCCTCCACTTT. It codes for CASSPRTGGLTPLHF.

The chain employs TRBV28 and TRBJ2-3; D may be TRBD2 (6 bases). The V end was cut by 2 bases, the J end by 4 bases, with 19 bases between. The CDR3 runs to 17 residues. CDR1 and CDR2 from the germline V gene are MDHEN and SYDVKM. The CDR3 spells CASSLRVREVPPDTQYF. CDR3 nucleotide sequence: TGTGCCAGCAGTTTAAGGGTCAGGGAGGTCCCCCCAGATACGCAGTATTTT.

The CDR3 DNA is TGTGCCAGCAGTGAAGCTCCTGGGGGTGCAACTAATGAAAAACTGTTTTTT. This sequence encodes CASSEAPGGATNEKLFF. The chain joins TRBV6-1 to TRBJ1-4; D possibly corresponds to TRBD1 (5 bases). The CDR3 loop spans 17 amino acids. Germline CDR1 MNHNS, CDR2 SASEGT. Trimming removed 0 bases at V and 0 bases at J, with 11 bases between.

This chain links TRBV19 with TRBJ2-3, with TRBD2 matching 11 bases. With 3 bases clipped from V and 4 bases from J, the junction kept 18 bases outside the gene matches. The CDR3 spans 20 residues. Germline CDR1 and CDR2: LNHDA and SQIVND (reference sequence). The CDR3: CASSIMAGLAGGAGPDTQYF. CDR3 DNA sequence: TGTGCCAGTAGTATCATGGCAGGCCTAGCGGGAGGAGCGGGCCCAGATACGCAGTATTTT.

The chain combines TRBV19 with TRBJ2-1; the match to TRBD2 covers 11 bases. CDR1 and CDR2 (germline): LNHDA, SQIVND (reference sequence). V lost 4 bases, J lost 7 bases, and 18 bases stayed unmatched. This CDR3 comprises 19 residues. The CDR3: CASSTQTSGNPTVENEQFF. For the CDR3, the DNA is TGTGCCAGTAGTACCCAGACTAGCGGGAACCCTACGGTGGAAAATGAGCAGTTCTTC.

The CDR3 sequence is CASSSRQVPNEQFF. CDR3 sequence (DNA): TGTGCCAGCAGCTCCCGACAGGTTCCCAATGAGCAGTTCTTC. This chain joins TRBV9 and TRBJ2-1, with TRBD1 as a possible D gene (6 bases). The V and J ends lost 4 bases and 6 bases respectively, with 14 bases between them. Germline CDR1 SGDLS, CDR2 YYNGEE. The CDR3 spans 14 residues.

The rearrangement uses TRBV28 and TRBJ1-5; unclear D gene. The V end lost 3 bases, the J end lost 4 bases, and 19 bases lay between the germline ends. Per germline, CDR1 MDHEN and CDR2 SYDVKM. The CDR3 length is 17 residues. The CDR3 DNA reads TGTGCCAGCAGTTTCCCCCCGGTCAAGGTTCGAAATCAGCCCCAGCATTTT. Amino acids: CASSFPPVKVRNQPQHF.

The chain recombines TRBV12-5 with TRBJ1-2; 7 bases are shared with TRBD1. In germline, CDR1 is LGHNT, CDR2 FRNRAP. The V and J ends lost 0 bases and 0 bases, in that order; junction bases with no gene match: 19. This CDR3 has 21 amino acids. The CDR3 DNA reads as TGTGCTAGTGGTTTGGTGAGCTGGACAGGAGAACACCTTCAAGCTAACTATGGCTACACCTTC. This sequence encodes CASGLVSWTGEHLQANYGYTF.

The rearrangement joins TRBV11-2 to TRBJ2-1, with D unresolved. Germline V gene lookup returns CDR1 SGHAT and CDR2 FQNNGV. The CDR3 extends over 15 amino acids. Trimming shortened V by 0 bases and J by 1 base, and 7 bases separated the two germline ends. DNA of the CDR3: TGTGCCAGCAGCTTAGACAGACAATCCTACAATGAGCAGTTCTTC. Amino acid sequence: CASSLDRQSYNEQFF.

The chain links TRBV9 to TRBJ2-1, with 10 bases that match TRBD2. Germline V CDR1 and CDR2: SGDLS, YYNGEE. This CDR3 contains 16 residues. V dropped 0 bases and J dropped 4; count of bases not matched to a gene: 4. The CDR3 nucleotides read TGTGCCAGCAGCGTAGCAGGACTAGCGGAATACAATGAGCAGTTCTTC. This codes for CASSVAGLAEYNEQFF.

This chain links TRBV25-1 with TRBJ2-1; 10 positions agree with TRBD2. The CDR3 is 16 amino acids. Germline trimming cut 5 bases from V and 8 bases from J; bases unmatched to any gene: 12. Germline CDR1 is MGHDK and CDR2 is SYGVNS. The CDR3 here is CASSKIAGGWGDEQFF. CDR3 coding DNA: TGTGCCAGCAGTAAAATAGCGGGAGGTTGGGGGGATGAGCAGTTCTTC.

V is TRBV9 and J is TRBJ2-2; TRBD1 matches at 8 bases. V gave up 4 bases and J gave up 6 bases; unmatched junction bases: 5. In germline, CDR1 is SGDLS, CDR2 YYNGEE. The CDR3 is 14 amino acids. The CDR3 loop reads CASSPDRGPGELFF. The CDR3 nucleotides are TGTGCCAGCAGCCCCGACAGGGGCCCCGGGGAGCTGTTTTTT.

The table lists this clone with a count of one. The chain uses TRBV11-1 and TRBJ2-7, with D possibly being TRBD2 (6 bases). Germline CDR1 reads SGHAT; CDR2 reads FQDESV (reference sequence). This CDR3 is built from 15 residues. Deletions cut 3 bases from V and 4 bases from J, with 16 bases between. The CDR3 loop reads CASSFFPGASYEQYF. As DNA, the CDR3 is TGTGCCAGCAGCTTTTTCCCGGGAGCTTCATACGAGCAGTACTTC.

The J gene is TRBJ1-4, the V gene TRBV5-1; perhaps TRBD1 as D (5 bases). V gave up 2 bases and J gave up 8 bases, with 10 bases separating them. The germline CDR1 and CDR2 sequences are SGHRS and YFSETQ. The CDR3 has 13 amino acids. CDR3 in DNA: TGCGCCAGCAGCTTCGATGGGGGGGAAAAACTGTTTTTT. This codes for CASSFDGGEKLFF.

This rearrangement joins TRBV6-5 to TRBJ1-5, with TRBD1 as a possible D gene (5 bases). Germline lookup yields CDR1 MNHEY and CDR2 SVGAGI. Trimming stripped 2 bases from V and 5 bases from J, with 10 bases between. The CDR3 spans 14 residues. The CDR3 reads CASSYRGTDQPQHF. The CDR3 nucleotides are TGTGCCAGCAGTTACAGGGGTACCGATCAGCCCCAGCATTTT.

This clone was counted only a few times. This chain links TRBV2 with TRBJ1-5; 10 bases map to TRBD1. The CDR3 runs to 15 residues. Trimming cost V 6 bases and J 5 bases; bases outside gene matches: 7. CDR1 and CDR2 from the germline V gene are SNHLY and FYNNEI. In DNA, the CDR3 is TGTGCCAGCAGATTGGACAGGGGGAGGGATCAGCCCCAGCATTTT. Encoded protein: CASRLDRGRDQPQHF.

The chain carries TRBV19 and TRBJ2-2; no firm D call. V shed 4 bases and J shed 9 bases, with 15 bases lying between them. This CDR3 has 14 amino acids. Germline V gives CDR1 LNHDA, CDR2 SQIVND (reference sequence). The CDR3 DNA reads as TGTGCCAGTAGTACACAAGCCACAACCTGGGAGCTGTTTTTT. Its protein is CASSTQATTWELFF. The complete variable domain, with remaining parts taken from reference TRBV19 and TRBJ2-2, reads DGGITQSPKYLFRKEGQNVTLSCEQNLNHDAMYWYRQDPGQGLRLIYYSQIVNDFQKGDIAEGYSVSREKKESFPLTVTSAQKNPTAFYLCASSTQATTWELFFGEGSRLTVL.

CDR3 amino acids: CASSLWNEQYF. The CDR3, as DNA: TGTGCCAGCAGTCTTTGGAACGAGCAGTACTTC. This chain connects TRBV28 to TRBJ2-7; D is ambiguous. CDR1 and CDR2 from the germline V gene are MDHEN and SYDVKM. This CDR3 has 11 residues. V dropped 5 bases and J dropped 5 bases, with 7 bases sitting between them.

The chain employs TRBV5-5 and TRBJ1-1; D is unresolved. Trimming left V 0 bases short and J 0 bases short, with 9 bases between. In germline, CDR1 is SGHKS, CDR2 YYEKEE (reference sequence). CDR3 length: 15 residues. The CDR3 sequence is CASSLVPRMNTEAFF. CDR3 in DNA: TGTGCCAGCAGCTTGGTTCCCAGGATGAACACTGAAGCTTTCTTT.

The V and J genes are TRBV5-4 and TRBJ2-5, with 8 bases that match TRBD2. V was pared by 4 bases and J by 3 bases, with 5 bases of the junction left unmatched. The CDR3 consists of 14 residues. From germline, CDR1 is SGHNT and CDR2 YYREEE (reference sequence). The CDR3 region is CASSRTSREETQYF. In DNA form, the CDR3 reads TGTGCCAGCAGCCGGACTAGCAGGGAAGAGACCCAGTACTTC.

The chain uses TRBV7-3 and TRBJ2-1; D unclear. The V gene's germline CDR1 is SGHTA and CDR2 FQGTGA. The CDR3 length is 13 residues. The germline V and J ends were trimmed by 3 bases and 0 bases, with 3 bases remaining between them. CDR3 nucleotides: TGTGCCAGCAGCTTGAGCTCCTACAATGAGCAGTTCTTC. Translating it yields CASSLSSYNEQFF.

The chain is built from TRBV29-1 and TRBJ2-3; 9 bases agree with TRBD2. Germline CDR1 reads SQVTM; CDR2 reads ANQGSEA. The CDR3 loop spans 17 amino acids. Trimming took 1 base from V and 0 from J; bases not matched to a gene: 8. The CDR3 protein is CSVEGREGQFSTDTQYF. In DNA, the CDR3 is TGCAGCGTTGAAGGGCGGGAGGGGCAATTTAGCACAGATACGCAGTATTTT.

V usage is TRBV9 and J usage is TRBJ2-7; 8 bases are shared with TRBD2. The CDR3 is 15 amino acids. CDR1 and CDR2 (germline): SGDLS, YYNGEE. V was pared by 2 bases and J by 2 bases, with 6 bases of the junction left unmatched. The CDR3 reads CASSVATGGPYEQYF. The CDR3 DNA reads TGTGCCAGCAGCGTCGCGACGGGAGGGCCCTACGAGCAGTACTTC.

The chain couples TRBV11-2 to TRBJ1-1, with D hard to call. V was pared by 10 bases and J by 1 base, with 16 bases between. Per the germline V gene, CDR1 is SGHAT and CDR2 is FQNNGV. This CDR3 spans 14 amino acids. CDR3 nucleotide sequence: TGTGCCACCCGACGGACCGCTAGGAACACTGAAGCTTTCTTT. It yields the protein CATRRTARNTEAFF.

This sequence joins TRBV19 and TRBJ2-7; 11 bases line up with TRBD1. Germline lookup yields CDR1 LNHDA and CDR2 SQIVND (reference sequence). This CDR3 comprises 15 residues. The ends lost 4 bases at V and 2 bases at J; junction bases unmatched: 4. The CDR3 DNA is TGTGCCAGTAGTACCGGGACAGGGGGAACCTACGAGCAGTACTTC. Its translation is CASSTGTGGTYEQYF.

J is TRBJ2-1 and V is TRBV2; 7 bases align to TRBD1. J was trimmed by 4 bases and V by 11 bases; bases with no gene match: 2. The CDR3 has 11 residues. In germline, CDR1 is SNHLY, CDR2 FYNNEI. The CDR3 DNA reads as TGTGCCGGGGGACAGTACAATGAGCAGTTCTTC. The encoded protein is CAGGQYNEQFF.